This T cell receptor beta chain was observed in a study of vaccination effects on CD4 cells after COVID-19. On the study more broadly: From a couple of convalescent patients, samples were taken 16 days and one week before vaccination. Study results and limitations: The study got few convalescent patients and did not collect any early post-infection timepoints.

For this clone: Its antigen remains unidentified.

Antigen-specific CD4+ T cells were expanded with viral peptide pools in the ViraFEST assay before sequencing. The authors isolated CD4+ T cells after 10 days of culture. The person had a PCR-confirmed SARS-CoV-2 infection during March to December 2020. Data came from immunoSEQ multiplex PCR; TCRdb stores just in-frame clones and leaves some out. The table records roughly 23,000 clones, less than 85% of them present only once. This sequence was found in a human donor who had a prior SARS-CoV-2 infection. Sample: CD4+ T cells from PBMCs cultured with SARS-CoV-2 spike peptides, taken before COVID-19 vaccination.

CDR3 DNA sequence: TGTGCCAGCAGCCAAGGACAGGTCCTCAGCACAGATACGCAGTATTTT. Amino acids: CASSQGQVLSTDTQYF. The V gene is TRBV14, the J gene TRBJ2-3, with D possibly being TRBD1 (6 bases). CDR1 is SGHDN and CDR2 is FVKESK in the germline V gene. The CDR3 runs to 16 residues. V lost 1 base, J lost 0 bases, and 11 bases lay in between. Together with reference TRBV14 and TRBJ2-3, the CDR3 gives the full variable domain: EAGVTQFPSHSVIEKGQTVTLRCDPISGHDNLYWYRRVMGKEIKFLLHFVKESKQDESGMPNNRFLAERTGGTYSTLKVQPAELEDSGVYFCASSQGQVLSTDTQYFGPGTRLTVL.